This TCR beta chain appears in the sequencing data of a study of shared clonotypes between healthy human individuals. Study-level background: Per donor, three plates held CD4 naive cells, three held CD4 memory, two held CD8 naive and one held CD8 memory.

Germline CDR1 SGHRS, CDR2 YFSETQ. Trimming shortened V by 0 bases and J by 5 bases, and 12 bases separated the two germline ends. CDR3 size: 14 residues. Findings and caveats of the study: The naive CD4 repertoires of a handful of donors were compared, and approximately 4.5% of clonotypes were shared.

The method was immunoSEQ multiplex PCR; TCRdb's version includes in-frame clones alone and lacks a portion of them. This table has millions of clones, roughly 96% appearing once. Comments on this clone: Its antigen is undetermined. Other DNA sequences in this specimen translate into the identical CDR3.

The V and J genes are TRBV5-1 and TRBJ2-7; weak D call: TRBD2 (6 bases). The sequencing sample was made of naive CD4+ T cells sorted from blood. Subset specified: CD45RA+ positively selected. The origin of this receptor is a man aged 18-30 years in good health. The CDR3 is CASSLVGGGHEQYF. Here the CDR3 DNA reads TGCGCCAGCAGCTTGGTGGGAGGAGGCCACGAGCAGTACTTC. Based on the CDR3 plus reference TRBV5-1 and TRBJ2-7, the full variable domain is KAGVTQTPRYLIKTRGQQVTLSCSPISGHRSVSWYQQTPGQGLQFLFEYFSETQRNKGNFPGRFSGRQFSNSRSEMNVSTLELGDSALYLCASSLVGGGHEQYFGPGTRLTVT.